What follows is one T cell receptor beta chain and its context. This CDR3 region has 17 residues. The ends were cut back, 4 bases at V and 6 bases at J, with 20 bases in the middle. Germline CDR1 and CDR2: SGHRS and YFSETQ. This record comes from a study of control samples from healthy donors and cancer patients. TCRdb's copy holds only in-frame clones and misses some; the assay was immunoSEQ multiplex PCR. This table holds some 150,000 clones, under 95% found once. This sequence was found in a man between 18 and 35 years old in good health. Material for sequencing was blood. The chain has TRBV5-1 and TRBJ1-6; a weak D match, TRBD1 (5 bases). The CDR3 nucleotides are TGCGCCAGCAGCGCCTTTGGGGAACAGGTCCCTAATTCACCCCTCCACTTT. Protein: CASSAFGEQVPNSPLHF.